The 2 T cell receptor beta chains given below trace back to one sample, sequenced in a study of patients and donors after allogeneic stem cell transplantation. TCRdb analysed the RT-PCR reads with MiXCR anew, one entry per CDR3 protein. Among tens of thousands of distinct CDR3 sequences listed, 4.5% to 5% were seen once. Specimen: blood, either unsorted or a sorted T cell fraction (not recorded which). The origin of the receptors is a human donor who was either an allogeneic HSCT recipient or a stem cell or donor lymphocyte infusion donor (not recorded which). It is not recorded whose cells these are; they may come from a transplant donor.

The sample holds many counts of this clonotype. V is TRBV4-2 and J is TRBJ2-1, with D perhaps matching TRBD2 (6 bases). Germline values: CDR1 LGHNA, CDR2 YNFKEQ. Trimming took 0 bases from V and 0 from J, leaving 9 bases between them. The CDR3 runs to 16 residues. CDR3: CASSQDRGSSYNEQFF. For the CDR3, the DNA is TGTGCCAGCAGCCAAGATCGGGGGAGCTCCTACAATGAGCAGTTCTTC.

This clonotype occurred many times. The chain carries TRBV28 and TRBJ1-1; D perhaps matches TRBD1 (5 bases). Trimming removed 6 bases at V and 8 bases at J, with 16 bases between. CDR1 is MDHEN and CDR2 is SYDVKM in the germline V gene. The length of the CDR3 is 13 residues. CDR3: CASSLSRGGEAFF. DNA for the CDR3: TGTGCCAGCAGCCTCTCCCGGGGCGGAGAAGCTTTCTTT.